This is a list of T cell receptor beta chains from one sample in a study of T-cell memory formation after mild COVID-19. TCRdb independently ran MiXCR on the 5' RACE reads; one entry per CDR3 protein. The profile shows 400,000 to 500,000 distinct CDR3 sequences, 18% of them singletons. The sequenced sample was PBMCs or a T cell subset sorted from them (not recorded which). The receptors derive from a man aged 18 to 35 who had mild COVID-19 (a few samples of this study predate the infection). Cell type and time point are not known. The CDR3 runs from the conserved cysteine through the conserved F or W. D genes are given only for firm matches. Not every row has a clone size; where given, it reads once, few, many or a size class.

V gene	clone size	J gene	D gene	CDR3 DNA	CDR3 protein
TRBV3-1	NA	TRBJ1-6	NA	TGTGCCAGCAGCCAAGAGTACGGTAATTCACCCCTCCACTTT	CASSQEYGNSPLHF
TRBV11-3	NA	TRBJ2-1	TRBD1	TGTGCCAGCAGCCCCCGGGACAGGGAGGTTAATGAGCAGTTCTTC	CASSPRDREVNEQFF
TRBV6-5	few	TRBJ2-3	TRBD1	TGTGCCAGCAGTCCCAGACAGGGAGATACGCAGTATTTT	CASSPRQGDTQYF
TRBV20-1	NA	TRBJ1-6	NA	TGCAGTGCTAGAGTACCAGGGCCCGGGAGCACACCCCTCCACTTT	CSARVPGPGSTPLHF
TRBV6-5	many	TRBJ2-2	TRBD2	TGTGCCAGCAGTTACTCTGTGAATAGCGGGGTCCGGGAGCTGTTTTTT	CASSYSVNSGVRELFF
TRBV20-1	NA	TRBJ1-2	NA	TGCAGTGCTAGGAACGGGGGGCCCCTCAGTCCTAACTATGGCTACACCTTC	CSARNGGPLSPNYGYTF
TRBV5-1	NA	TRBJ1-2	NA	TGCGCCAGCAGCAGCACAAGGGAAGGAGGCTACACCTTC	CASSSTREGGYTF
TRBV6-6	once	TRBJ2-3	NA	TGTGCCAGCAGTTACTCCGGCAGTTACACAGATACGCAGTATTTT	CASSYSGSYTDTQYF
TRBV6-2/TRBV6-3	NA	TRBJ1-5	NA	TGTGCCAGCAGTTACTTGGGGCGGTCCTCTAGCAATCAGCCCCAGCATTTT	CASSYLGRSSSNQPQHF
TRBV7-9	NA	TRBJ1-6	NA	TGTGCCAGCAGGGCTAGTGGGGTGGAGGAGTCACCCCTCCACTTT	CASRASGVEESPLHF
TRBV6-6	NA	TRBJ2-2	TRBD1	TGTGCCAGCAGTTCCCCGGACAGGTCCGGGGAGCTGTTTTTT	CASSSPDRSGELFF
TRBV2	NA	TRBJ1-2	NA	TGTGCCAGCTCAGGACAGCGGGGAAGCTATGGCTACACCTTC	CASSGQRGSYGYTF
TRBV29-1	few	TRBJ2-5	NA	TGCAGCGTACAAGGCGCTTCTGAGACCCAGTACTTC	CSVQGASETQYF
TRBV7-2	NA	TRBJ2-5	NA	TGTGCCAGCAGCTCGGGCATCCAGAAGGGGACCCAGTACTTC	CASSSGIQKGTQYF
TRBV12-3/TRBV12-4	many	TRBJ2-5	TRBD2	TGTGCCAGCACCCTTGGGGCGGGGGAGGGGACCCAGTACTTC	CASTLGAGEGTQYF
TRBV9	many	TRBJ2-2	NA	TGTGCCAGCAGCGTAGATTGGACACCGAACACCGGGGAGCTGTTTTTT	CASSVDWTPNTGELFF
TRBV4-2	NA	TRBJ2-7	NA	TGTGCCAGCAGCCAAGTGGGTAGCCGGACCAACGAGCAGTACTTC	CASSQVGSRTNEQYF
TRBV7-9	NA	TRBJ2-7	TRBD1	TGTGCCAGCAGCGACCGATTCGGACAGGACTCCTACGAGCAGTACTTC	CASSDRFGQDSYEQYF
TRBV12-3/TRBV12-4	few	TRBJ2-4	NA	TGTGCCAGCAGTTTGCGGGAAGACATTCAGTACTTC	CASSLREDIQYF
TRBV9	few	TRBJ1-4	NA	TGTGCCAGCAGCGAGCCGGGGGAACTGTTTTTT	CASSEPGELFF
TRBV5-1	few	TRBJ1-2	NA	TGCGCCAGCGGGCGGGACATCACAAGTGGCTACACCTTC	CASGRDITSGYTF
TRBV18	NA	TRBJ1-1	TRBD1	TGTGCCAGCTCACCGGGTAGACAGGGGGTAATGGAAAACACTGAAGCTTTCTTT	CASSPGRQGVMENTEAFF
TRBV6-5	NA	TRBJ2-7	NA	TGTGCCAGCAGTTACGTCCTCGGCGGCGAGCAGTACTTC	CASSYVLGGEQYF
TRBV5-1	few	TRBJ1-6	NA	TGCGCCAGCAGGGCCGAAGGTTATGGATCACCCCTCCACTTT	CASRAEGYGSPLHF
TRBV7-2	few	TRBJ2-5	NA	TGTGCCAGCAGCTCCTCACGTTTGGGCGAGACCCAGTACTTC	CASSSSRLGETQYF
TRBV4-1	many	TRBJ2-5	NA	TGCGCCAGCAGTTTAATGGGCAGGACGGAGGAGACCCAGTACTTC	CASSLMGRTEETQYF
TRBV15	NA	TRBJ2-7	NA	TGTGCCACCAGCAGAGATCTAGCCCACGAGCAGTACTTC	CATSRDLAHEQYF
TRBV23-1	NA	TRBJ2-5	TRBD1	TGCGCCAGCAGTGCCCCGCGGGGACAGGGGGCGGGAGAGACCCAGTACTTC	CASSAPRGQGAGETQYF
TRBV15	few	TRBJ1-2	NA	TGTGCCACCAGCAGAGCGGGGGGTCCCTATGGCTACACCTTC	CATSRAGGPYGYTF
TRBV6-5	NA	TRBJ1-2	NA	TGTGCCAGCAGTACCACTCTGGGCTATGGCTACACCTTC	CASSTTLGYGYTF
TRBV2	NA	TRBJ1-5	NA	TGTGCCAGCTCAACGGAGGGGAACAATCAGCCCCAGCATTTT	CASSTEGNNQPQHF